This T cell receptor (beta chain) was profiled in a study of blood T cell repertoires in COVID-19. This table comes from immunoSEQ multiplex PCR, and its TCRdb copy is limited to in-frame clones, with some not included. The sample lists roughly 49,000 clones; roughly 70% were seen once. Germline V gene data show CDR1 as MNHEY and CDR2 as SMNVEV (reference sequence). The CDR3 has 13 amino acids. The V gene lost 5 bases and the J gene lost 1 base, with 8 bases spanning the gap. Only a few counts were recorded for this clone. The chain combines TRBV27 with TRBJ1-1, with D perhaps matching TRBD1 (6 bases). The receptor was derived from a woman aged 70-85 years with acute or convalescent COVID-19. The sequencing sample was made of peripheral blood. As DNA, the CDR3 is TGTGCCAGCAGTAGACAGGAGAACACTGAAGCTTTCTTT. Translated, it gives CASSRQENTEAFF.